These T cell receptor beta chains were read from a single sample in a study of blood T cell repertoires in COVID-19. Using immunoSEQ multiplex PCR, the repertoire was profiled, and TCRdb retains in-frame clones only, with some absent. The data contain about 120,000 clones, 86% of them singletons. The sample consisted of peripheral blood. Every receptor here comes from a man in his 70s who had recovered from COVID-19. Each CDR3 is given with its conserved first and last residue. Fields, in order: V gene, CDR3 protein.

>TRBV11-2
CASTTHPGGEKLFF
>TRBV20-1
CSASRDRQFF
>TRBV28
CASSLGGRYQETQYF
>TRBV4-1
CASSQVGGFHEQYF
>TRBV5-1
CASSEQGGSYEQYF
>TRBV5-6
CASSLWPGETQYF
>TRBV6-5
CASGRGIDNSPLHF
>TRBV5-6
CASSVDRGTNYNEQFF
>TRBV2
CASSADRGADTQYF
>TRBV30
CAWSITATYGYTF
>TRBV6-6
CASSYRGTYEQYF
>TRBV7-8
CASSPKRAGNTGELFF
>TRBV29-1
CSVVIAASYEQYF
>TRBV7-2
CASSSDRGSEQYF
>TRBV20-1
CSASTSGSFRPYEQYF
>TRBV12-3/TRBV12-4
CASSLTGQPQHF
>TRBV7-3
CASSLLGRGSNEQFF
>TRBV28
CASSRLTGTGEKLFF
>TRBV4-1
CASSLGQGVVNTEAFF
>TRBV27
CASRPGGPQHF
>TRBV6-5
CASRETGHLYEQYF
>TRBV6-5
CATAGAGTGELFF
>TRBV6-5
CASSQQSSGNTIYF
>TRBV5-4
CASSPGTFWTGELFF
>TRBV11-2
CASTLTGFGDNEQFF
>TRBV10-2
CASRDTYQPQHF
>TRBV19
CASSIAQGFRKLFF
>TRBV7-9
CASSPTSGRSGNEQFF
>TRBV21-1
CASSSRTGIEQYF
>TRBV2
CASTDTPGLAGLVQYF
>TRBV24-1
CATSDPGQGHTGELFF
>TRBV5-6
CASSRGVRENEQFF
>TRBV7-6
CASSPNRAGELFF
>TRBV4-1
CASSQGRGGRAYEQYF